This TCR beta chain was captured in a study of cytomegalovirus exposure and HLA in healthy donors. The wider study: The approximately 120 validation repertoires, a later analysis reported, used the same platform as the roughly 660 repertoires from the first cohort. Notes on the study in general: A subsequent analysis found that TCR clusters from the first cohort also tended to co-occur in the roughly 120 validation repertoires, with approximately 95% of cluster scores above 0. Across donors, most TCRs were seen rarely, yet some public ones were widespread.

Regarding this clone: Its antigen is undetermined.

Using immunoSEQ multiplex PCR, the repertoire was profiled, and TCRdb retains in-frame clones only, with some absent. The table lists 200,000 to 250,000 clones, around four fifths of them singletons, with roughly 6% in the top ten. The CDR3 is made up of 15 amino acids. V lost 3 bases and J lost 7; bases outside the gene matches: 7. In germline, CDR1 is LNHDA, CDR2 SQIVND (reference sequence). The rearrangement joins TRBV19 to TRBJ1-5, with 9 bases aligning to TRBD1. The receptor's source is a woman in her late teens or twenties in good health and CMV-seronegative. The sequenced sample was PBMCs. The CDR3 DNA follows: TGTGCCAGTAGTATCGGGACAGGGAGGGGACAGCCCCAGCATTTT. This codes for CASSIGTGRGQPQHF.